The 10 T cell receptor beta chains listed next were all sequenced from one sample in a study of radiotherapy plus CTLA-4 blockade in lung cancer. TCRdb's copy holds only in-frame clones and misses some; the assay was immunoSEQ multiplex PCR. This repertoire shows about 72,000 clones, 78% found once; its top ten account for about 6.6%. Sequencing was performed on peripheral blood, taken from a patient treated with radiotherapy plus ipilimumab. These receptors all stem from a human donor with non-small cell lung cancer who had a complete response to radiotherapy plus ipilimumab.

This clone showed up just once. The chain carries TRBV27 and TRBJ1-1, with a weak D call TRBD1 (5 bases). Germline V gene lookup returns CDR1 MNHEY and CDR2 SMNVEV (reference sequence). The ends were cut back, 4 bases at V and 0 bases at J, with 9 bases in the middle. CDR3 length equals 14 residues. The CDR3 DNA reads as TGTGCCAGCAGTTCGCCGGGGCTGAACACTGAAGCTTTCTTT. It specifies CASSSPGLNTEAFF.

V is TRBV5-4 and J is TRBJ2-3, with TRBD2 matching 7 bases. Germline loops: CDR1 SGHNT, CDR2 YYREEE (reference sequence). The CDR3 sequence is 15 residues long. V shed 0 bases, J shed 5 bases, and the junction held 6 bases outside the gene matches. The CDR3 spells CASSLAQQRGDTQYF. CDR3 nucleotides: TGTGCCAGCAGCTTGGCGCAGCAGCGGGGAGATACGCAGTATTTT.

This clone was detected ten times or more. This CDR3 is CASSQDVRAGYTEAFF. The CDR3 DNA reads as TGCGCCAGCAGCCAAGATGTAAGGGCAGGGTACACTGAAGCTTTCTTT. The chain has TRBV4-3 and TRBJ1-1; the D gene is possibly TRBD1 (5 bases). This CDR3 has 16 amino acids. Germline values: CDR1 LGHNA, CDR2 YSLEER. V was cut by 0 bases and J by 3 bases, with 14 bases left in between.

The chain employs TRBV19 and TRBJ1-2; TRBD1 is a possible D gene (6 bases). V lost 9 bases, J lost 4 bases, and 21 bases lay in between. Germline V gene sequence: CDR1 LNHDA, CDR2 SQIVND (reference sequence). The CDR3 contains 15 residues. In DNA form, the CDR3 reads TGTGCCAGCCGGGACATGGGATTGGGGGGCTATGGCTACACCTTC. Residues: CASRDMGLGGYGYTF.

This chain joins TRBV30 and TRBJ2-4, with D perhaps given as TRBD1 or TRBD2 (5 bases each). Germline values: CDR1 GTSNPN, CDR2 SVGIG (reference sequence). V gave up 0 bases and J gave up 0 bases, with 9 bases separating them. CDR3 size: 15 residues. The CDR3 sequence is CAWSVGTVAKNIQYF. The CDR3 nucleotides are TGTGCCTGGAGTGTGGGGACCGTAGCCAAAAACATTCAGTACTTC.

CDR3 in DNA: TGTGCCATCAGTCTCGGGACAGGGAACTATGGCTACACCTTC. Translating it yields CAISLGTGNYGYTF. This chain links TRBV10-3 with TRBJ1-2, with 9 bases that match TRBD1. V trimming: 5 bases; J trimming: 2 bases; junction bases outside the gene matches: 3. In germline, CDR1 is ENHRY, CDR2 SYGVKD. CDR3 length: 14 amino acids.

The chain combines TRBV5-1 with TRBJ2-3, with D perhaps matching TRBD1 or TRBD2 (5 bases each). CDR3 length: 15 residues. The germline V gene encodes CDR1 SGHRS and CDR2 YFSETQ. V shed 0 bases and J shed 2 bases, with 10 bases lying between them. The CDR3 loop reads CASSLGGSVTDTQYF. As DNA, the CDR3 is TGCGCCAGCAGCTTGGGGGGGAGCGTCACAGATACGCAGTATTTT.

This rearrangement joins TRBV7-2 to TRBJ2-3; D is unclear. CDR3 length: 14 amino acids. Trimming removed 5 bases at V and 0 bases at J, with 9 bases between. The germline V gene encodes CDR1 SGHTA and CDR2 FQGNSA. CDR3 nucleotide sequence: TGTGCCAGCAGCCGAGGCGGCAGCACAGATACGCAGTATTTT. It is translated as CASSRGGSTDTQYF.

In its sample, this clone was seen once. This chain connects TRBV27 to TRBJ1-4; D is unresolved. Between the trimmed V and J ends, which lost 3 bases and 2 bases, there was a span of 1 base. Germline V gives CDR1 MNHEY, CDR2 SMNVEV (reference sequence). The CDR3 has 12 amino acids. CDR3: CASSFTNEKLFF. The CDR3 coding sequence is TGTGCCAGCAGTTTTACTAATGAAAAACTGTTTTTT.

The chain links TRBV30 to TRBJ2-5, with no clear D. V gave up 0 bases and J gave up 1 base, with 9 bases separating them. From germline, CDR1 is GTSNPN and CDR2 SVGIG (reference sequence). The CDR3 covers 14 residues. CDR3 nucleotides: TGTGCCTGGAGTGTGAGTTCTACCCAAGAGACCCAGTACTTC. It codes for CAWSVSSTQETQYF.